This paragraph covers one TCR beta chain sequence. V gave up 6 bases and J gave up 1 base, with 26 bases separating them. This CDR3 region has 19 residues. Germline CDR1 is SGHVS and CDR2 is FQNEAQ. In the original workflow: Amplification with reference gene primers provided the estimates of nucleated cell counts. Data came from immunoSEQ multiplex PCR; TCRdb stores just in-frame clones and leaves some out. V, J and clone size were drawn from that table, and D and trimming were deduced from the DNA. The data show roughly 77,000 clones, with 80% seen just once and approximately 4.6% held by the top ten. The entry originates in a study of blood T cell repertoires in COVID-19. Study information: The United States, Italy and Spain supplied acute and convalescent COVID-19 samples. Sample material is recorded as cDNA or gDNA derived from T cells, B-cell-depleted T cells, or PBMCs.

The chain links TRBV7-8 to TRBJ2-3; possibly TRBD2 for D (7 bases). The receptor comes from a woman in her seventies with acute or convalescent COVID-19. The sequenced material came from peripheral blood. The CDR3 sequence: CASSSRLAGALVRTDTQYF. The CDR3 region has the DNA TGTGCCAGCAGTTCCCGTCTTGCGGGGGCCCTAGTTCGCACAGATACGCAGTATTTT.